This TCR beta chain was identified in a study of Ad26.COV2.S vaccination and SARS-CoV-2 variants (dated by TCRdb to the early 2020s). Study-wide context: Donors in the vaccine arm were drawn from COV1001, a phase I-IIa trial of Ad26.COV2.S in healthy adults that was multicentre, randomized, double-blind and placebo-controlled. Trial participants were randomized into five groups of five, in which low-dose or high-dose Ad26.COV2.S was given once or twice, or placebo was given on both occasions. Ad26.COV2.S was administered intramuscularly at a dose of 5x10^10 or 1x10^11 viral particles, either as one shot or as two shots given 56 days apart. Blinding of investigators to trial group allocation was maintained during experiments and outcome assessment. A total of about 30 samples were included in the TCR-sequenced set, comprising roughly 20 Ad26.COV2.S vaccine recipients, 5 placebo recipients and 8 SARS-CoV-2 convalescent individuals. TCRbeta repertoire sequencing was used to assess the specificity and breadth of SARS-CoV-2-reactive T cell receptors after Ad26.COV2.S vaccination.

Taken with the paper, the label for treatment or condition translates to: about 20 received Ad26.COV2.S at low or high dose, single or two shots; a few received placebo; per-sample allocation not given. For vaccine and placebo recipients, the sequenced repertoires came from samples collected on day 63 after the first injection. In Cohort 1b, about 25 adults aged 18-55 years were enrolled at a single site in Boston, USA, between 29 July and 7 August 2020. As a vaccine, Ad26.COV2.S was a replication-incompetent adenovirus type 26 vector that expressed a prefusion-stabilized SARS-CoV-2 spike protein derived from the original Wuhan strain. General findings and caveats noted by the study authors: The authors noted that total T cell responses may have been underestimated by the TCR breadth and depth analyses. The study was not powered to compare responses between vaccine doses or regimens. Non-spike TCR breadth was comparable between vaccine and placebo recipients, consistent with the vaccine containing only spike. Substantial breadth of spike-specific CD8+ and CD4+ T cell responses was reported after vaccination. Higher spike-specific TCR breadth was observed in Ad26.COV2.S recipients than in placebo recipients (P = 0.0014).

TCRbeta CDR3 regions were sequenced with the immunoSEQ Assay. After extraction, genomic DNA underwent amplification by bias-controlled multiplex PCR, followed by high-throughput sequencing. In the source study's methods: To quantify the absolute abundance of each unique TCRbeta CDR3 region, sequences were collapsed and filtered. T cell fraction was estimated by normalizing TCRbeta template counts to usable DNA, which was measured by amplifying reference genes present in all nucleated cells. Repertoire TCRs were annotated as SARS-CoV-2-specific by exact matching of V gene, CDR3 amino acid sequence and J gene to a known reactive TCR set. MIRA supplied the reference SARS-CoV-2 TCR set, which was filtered for enrichment in COVID-19-positive ImmuneCODE repertoires so that public or cross-reactive TCRs were removed. Drawing on the MIRA antigens, annotated TCRs were analysed further at the level of specific ORF or position within ORF. Breadth was defined as the number of annotated unique rearrangements divided by the total number of unique productive rearrangements, and depth was defined as the summed frequency of the annotated unique rearrangements. TCR breadth was compared between groups using two-sided Wilcoxon rank-sum tests. The table comes from immuneACCESS by way of TCRdb, which keeps in-frame sequences with V and J called. Part of the clones is missing from these tables; in studies checked, under half for an unresolved V gene and the rest for unknown reasons. V and J calls and clone size are copied from that table; D and trimming were computed from the DNA. A total of 350,000 to 500,000 clones appear in this sample, roughly 90% of them only once. 3.6% of the sample rests with the top ten.

The germline V gene (reference sequence) provides CDR1 GTSNPN and CDR2 SVGIG. The germline ends are 7 bases apart after V is trimmed by 4 bases and J by 0 bases. The CDR3 starts with the cysteine, ends with the phenylalanine, and has 13 residues. CDR3 DNA is the only sequence kept; it has 39 bases, read in frame from the first base. A note on this clone: Its antigen is not yet known. Base qualities were left out, and no much larger clone turns up one base away.

Here the sequenced sample was peripheral blood, taken in a trial of Ad26.COV2.S vaccine versus placebo. The chain employs TRBV30 and TRBJ1-5; too little of a D gene remains to name it. The source of this sequence is a person aged 18-60 years who received the Ad26.COV2.S COVID-19 vaccine or a placebo. The nucleotide sequence reads TGTGCCTGGACGGTCGGTAGCAATCAGCCCCAGCATTTT. Translation gives CAWTVGSNQPQHF.